This T cell receptor (beta chain) is from a study of shared clonotypes between healthy human individuals. CD8 cells classed as naive were CD45RO-negative and positively selected for CCR7, excluding terminally differentiated effector memory CD45RA+ cells. The CDR3 has 13 amino acids. Germline lookup yields CDR1 KGHSH and CDR2 LQKENI. V was cut by 2 bases and J by 2 bases, with 7 bases left in between. Evenly divided among several immunoSEQ plates was the genomic DNA of each subset. Sequenced by immunoSEQ multiplex PCR; TCRdb stores in-frame clones only, minus some. This table has about 650,000 clones, nearly 97% appearing once.

This sequence joins TRBV18 and TRBJ2-7, with D unclear. This TCR was sampled from a woman in her thirties in good health. Sequenced sample: naive CD8+ T cells sorted from blood. The CDR3 DNA reads as TGTGCCAGCTCACCAGAACTCACCTACGAGCAGTACTTC. Encoded protein: CASSPELTYEQYF.